A single sample is the source of the 21 T cell receptor beta chains below, sequenced in a study of blood T cell repertoires in COVID-19. The data were produced by immunoSEQ multiplex PCR, yet TCRdb's version contains in-frame clones alone and is incomplete. The table lists 14,000 or so clones, around 87% of them singletons. The sample comprised peripheral blood. The origin of the receptors is a human donor in a cohort sampled during active COVID-19.

V gene TRBV11-2 combines with J gene TRBJ2-3; D remains ambiguous. Between the trimmed V and J ends, which lost 4 bases and 3 bases, there was a span of 8 bases. Germline V gene data show CDR1 as SGHAT and CDR2 as FQNNGV. CDR3 length: 13 amino acids. CDR3 DNA sequence: TGTGCCAGCAGCTCCACCAGGACAGATACGCAGTATTTT. Amino acids: CASSSTRTDTQYF.

The chain recombines TRBV5-5 with TRBJ1-5; 8 nucleotides line up with TRBD1. Per germline, CDR1 SGHKS and CDR2 YYEKEE (reference sequence). The CDR3 length is 15 residues. V trimming: 4 bases; J trimming: 4 bases; junction bases outside the gene matches: 7. The CDR3 nucleotides read TGTGCCAGCAGCAGGGGGTGGACAGGGAATCAGCCCCAGCATTTT. It encodes CASSRGWTGNQPQHF.

The chain joins TRBV5-4 to TRBJ2-7; 11 bases agree with TRBD1. This CDR3 has 15 amino acids. V lost 4 bases, J lost 4 bases, and 7 bases stayed unmatched. The germline V gene encodes CDR1 SGHNT and CDR2 YYREEE (reference sequence). The CDR3 bases are TGTGCCAGCAGCGGAGGACAGGGGGCGAAGTACGAGCAGTACTTC. Residues: CASSGGQGAKYEQYF. Complete variable domain (other parts from reference TRBV5-4 and TRBJ2-7): ETGVTQSPTHLIKTRGQQVTLRCSSQSGHNTVSWYQQALGQGPQFIFQYYREEENGRGNFPPRFSGLQFPNYSSELNVNALELDDSALYLCASSGGQGAKYEQYFGPGTRLTVT.

With regard to this clone: The identical CDR3 is also encoded by other nucleotide sequences in the sample. This chain joins TRBV24-1 and TRBJ1-1; 8 positions agree with TRBD1. Germline lookup yields CDR1 KGHDR and CDR2 SFDVKD. V gave up 5 bases and J gave up 1 base; unmatched junction bases: 2. The CDR3 covers 14 residues. CDR3 coding DNA: TGTGCCACCAGTGCTGGACAGGGGAACACTGAAGCTTTCTTT. Its protein is CATSAGQGNTEAFF.

The chain couples TRBV12-3 or TRBV12-4 to TRBJ1-2, with D hard to call. V lost 7 bases and J lost 1, with 10 bases in between. The length of the CDR3 is 13 residues. The CDR3 loop reads CASTQEDNYGYTF. In DNA, the CDR3 is TGTGCCAGCACCCAGGAGGATAACTATGGCTACACCTTC.

This chain joins TRBV7-3 and TRBJ1-1; the match to TRBD1 covers 8 bases. Losses at the gene ends were 2 bases for V and 0 bases for J; bases not matched to a gene: 5. CDR1 and CDR2 (germline): SGHTA, FQGTGA. This CDR3 is built from 16 residues. The CDR3 region has the DNA TGTGCCAGCAGCTTAGACAGGGGTGGAATGAACACTGAAGCTTTCTTT. Residues: CASSLDRGGMNTEAFF. The full variable domain, with the rest looked up from reference TRBV7-3 and TRBJ1-1, is GAGVSQTPSNKVTEKGKYVELRCDPISGHTALYWYRQSLGQGPEFLIYFQGTGAADDSGLPNDRFFAVRPEGSVSTLKIQRTERGDSAVYLCASSLDRGGMNTEAFFGQGTRLTVV.

The chain is built from TRBV19 and TRBJ2-5; 10 bases align to TRBD2. The V gene end was trimmed by 7 bases and the J gene end by 4 bases; junction bases not matched to a gene: 6. CDR3 length: 14 amino acids. Germline assignment: CDR1 LNHDA and CDR2 SQIVND (reference sequence). For the CDR3, the DNA is TGTGCCAGTATGGTAGCGGGAGGTGGAGAGACCCAGTACTTC. Translated, it gives CASMVAGGGETQYF.

This chain joins TRBV24-1 and TRBJ2-1, with TRBD2 matching 8 bases. Trimming at V came to 3 bases and at J to 5 bases, leaving 8 bases not matched to a gene. This CDR3 is built from 16 residues. Germline V CDR1 and CDR2: KGHDR, SFDVKD. CDR3 sequence: CATSDPGRAPNNEQFF. In DNA, the CDR3 is TGTGCCACCAGTGATCCCGGGAGGGCCCCGAACAATGAGCAGTTCTTC.

J is TRBJ2-5 and V is TRBV5-1; D ambiguous. In germline, CDR1 is SGHRS, CDR2 YFSETQ. The CDR3 is 14 residues long. V was pared by 0 bases and J by 2 bases, with 8 bases between. The CDR3 loop reads CASSLVGGQETQYF. The CDR3 DNA is TGCGCCAGCAGCTTGGTTGGCGGACAAGAGACCCAGTACTTC.

The chain has TRBV28 and TRBJ2-6, with D possibly being TRBD2 (6 bases). CDR3 size: 15 residues. Germline CDR1 reads MDHEN; CDR2 reads SYDVKM. V lost 3 bases and J 0 bases, leaving 6 bases between the germline ends. The CDR3 region is CASSLGGSGANVLTF. The CDR3 DNA follows: TGTGCCAGCAGTTTGGGGGGCTCTGGGGCCAACGTCCTGACTTTC.

V gene TRBV19 combines with J gene TRBJ2-2; 7 bases line up with TRBD1. V shed 5 bases and J 3 bases; nucleotides not matched to a gene: 9. The germline gives CDR1 LNHDA, CDR2 SQIVND (reference sequence). The CDR3 is made up of 16 amino acids. CDR3 nucleotide sequence: TGTGCCAGTAGTGGGCCGACAGGGACCGACACCGGGGAGCTGTTTTTT. This encodes CASSGPTGTDTGELFF.

The chain carries TRBV19 and TRBJ2-4, with 12 nucleotides matching TRBD2. CDR1 is LNHDA and CDR2 is SQIVND in the germline V gene (reference sequence). CDR3 length: 23 amino acids. The junction had 20 bases not matched to a gene; V was cut back by 2 bases and J by 0 bases. In DNA form, the CDR3 reads TGTGCCAGTAGTATACCCTCGCCTAGCGGGGGGGCCTGGGTAACCTTAGCCAAAAACATTCAGTACTTC. Protein product: CASSIPSPSGGAWVTLAKNIQYF.

This chain joins TRBV2 and TRBJ2-7; 10 bases map to TRBD2. This CDR3 comprises 17 residues. V lost 3 bases to trimming and J lost 2 bases; unmatched junction nucleotides: 10. In germline, CDR1 is SNHLY, CDR2 FYNNEI. The CDR3 sequence is CASSERSSGSYAYEQYF. In nucleotides, the CDR3 is TGTGCCAGCAGTGAGAGGTCTAGCGGGAGTTACGCCTACGAGCAGTACTTC.

The chain recombines TRBV19 with TRBJ2-1; 8 bases fit TRBD1. V lost 6 bases, J lost 5 bases, and 3 bases stayed unmatched. Germline V CDR1 and CDR2: LNHDA, SQIVND (reference sequence). The CDR3 totals 13 residues. The CDR3 spells CASSQGANNEQFF. CDR3 bases: TGTGCCAGTAGCCAGGGGGCGAACAATGAGCAGTTCTTC.

The chain carries TRBV6-2 or TRBV6-3 and TRBJ2-7; TRBD2 matches 10 bases. Trimming cost V 6 bases and J 0 bases; bases outside gene matches: 8. CDR1 and CDR2 (germline): MNHEY, SVGEGT. This CDR3 comprises 16 residues. The CDR3 region has the DNA TGTGCCAGCAGCACTAACCTAGCGGGGGACTCCTACGAGCAGTACTTC. Its protein is CASSTNLAGDSYEQYF.

The chain couples TRBV13 to TRBJ1-1, with 8 bases fitting TRBD1. V gave up 1 base and J gave up 7 bases; unmatched junction bases: 5. The CDR3 is 14 residues long. Germline CDR1 and CDR2: PRHDT and FYEKMQ (reference sequence). CDR3 amino acids: CASSLARQGSEAFF. The CDR3 nucleotides are TGTGCCAGCAGCTTAGCCAGACAGGGGAGTGAAGCTTTCTTT. Variable domain in full (rest from reference TRBV13 and TRBJ1-1): AAGVIQSPRHLIKEKRETATLKCYPIPRHDTVYWYQQGPGQDPQFLISFYEKMQSDKGSIPDRFSAQQFSDYHSELNMSSLELGDSALYFCASSLARQGSEAFFGQGTRLTVV.

In this sample, this clone turned up once. The rearrangement uses TRBV11-2 and TRBJ2-4; 10 positions match TRBD2. Trimming removed 5 bases from V and 9 bases from J; junction bases left unmatched: 16. This CDR3 is built from 17 residues. The germline V gene has CDR1 SGHAT and CDR2 FQNNGV. The chain's CDR3 is CASSQSSGSFQSSIQYF. CDR3 in DNA: TGTGCCAGCAGCCAGTCTAGCGGGAGCTTTCAGTCCTCCATTCAGTACTTC.

This clone occurred once. The chain combines TRBV6-6 with TRBJ1-3; D perhaps matches TRBD1 (6 bases). Germline lookup yields CDR1 MNHNY and CDR2 SVGAGI (reference sequence). Trimming removed 5 bases from V and 4 bases from J, with 12 bases in between. The length of the CDR3 is 14 residues. As DNA, the CDR3 is TGTGCCAGCAGTACGGGGGGGCCCGGAAACACCATATATTTT. It encodes CASSTGGPGNTIYF.

The chain links TRBV20-1 to TRBJ1-2; D gene ambiguous. Germline loops: CDR1 DFQATT, CDR2 SNEGSKA (reference sequence). Trimming stripped 5 bases from V and 3 bases from J, with 7 bases between. The CDR3 runs to 11 residues. CDR3 sequence: CSAPTDYGYTF. CDR3 nucleotides: TGCAGTGCTCCTACCGACTATGGCTACACCTTC.

The chain's CDR3 is CASKVGGSSYEQYF. Here the CDR3 DNA reads TGTGCCAGCAAGGTAGGGGGAAGCTCCTACGAGCAGTACTTC. J is TRBJ2-7 and V is TRBV28, with D possibly being TRBD1 (6 bases). This CDR3 region has 14 residues. The ends were cut back, 7 bases at V and 0 bases at J, with 13 bases in the middle. Germline lookup yields CDR1 MDHEN and CDR2 SYDVKM.

The V call is TRBV5-1, the J call TRBJ1-2, with D uncertain. V was clipped by 2 bases and J by 1 base, with 12 bases between them. Germline CDR1 SGHRS, CDR2 YFSETQ. This CDR3 comprises 15 residues. The CDR3 region has the DNA TGCGCCAGCAGCTTACAAGTGGGCCTTAACTATGGCTACACCTTC. Encoded protein: CASSLQVGLNYGYTF.